Sequencing of this T cell receptor beta chain was carried out in a study of blood T cell repertoires in COVID-19. At the level of the study: The samples span acute and convalescent COVID-19 from the United States, Italy and Spain.

Method: immunoSEQ multiplex PCR; TCRdb's copy keeps in-frame clones and lacks some. The data hold over 350,000 clones, with 85% to 90% observed a single time. J was trimmed by 11 bases and V by 6 bases; bases with no gene match: 8. Germline V gives CDR1 MDHEN, CDR2 SYDVKM. The CDR3 consists of 12 residues. V is TRBV28 and J is TRBJ1-1; 8 bases line up with TRBD1. The sample comprised peripheral blood. This sequence originates from a woman in her 30s with acute or convalescent COVID-19. CDR3 in DNA: TGTGCCAGCAGCCGGGGACAGGTCTTGGCTTTCTTT. Its translation is CASSRGQVLAFF.